Here is one T cell receptor beta chain with its context. V lost 4 bases to trimming and J lost 2 bases, with 11 bases between them. The CDR3 has 13 residues. Per germline, CDR1 GTSNPN and CDR2 SVGIG (reference sequence). Authors' methods: Reference gene primer amplification gave nucleated cell count estimates. Sequenced by immunoSEQ multiplex PCR; TCRdb stores in-frame clones only, minus some. For V, J and clone size, that table is used; D and trimming come from the DNA. Of under 450,000 clones listed, around 88% are singletons. The data stem from a study of blood T cell repertoires in COVID-19. Study as a whole: Sites across the United States, Italy and Spain contributed samples from acute and convalescent COVID-19. PBMCs, B-cell-depleted T cells, or T cells were the source of the cDNA or gDNA that made up the material.

Seattle patients were enrolled while actively infected and followed longitudinally. This sequence joins TRBV30 and TRBJ1-2, with D perhaps TRBD1 (6 bases). What was sequenced was peripheral blood. The sequence was collected from a woman aged 45-65 years with COVID-19, enrolled during active disease. The chain's CDR3 is CAWIPTGNYGYTF. Written as DNA, the CDR3 is TGTGCCTGGATTCCGACAGGCAACTATGGCTACACCTTC. The whole variable domain, remainder taken from reference TRBV30 and TRBJ1-2, is SQTIHQWPATLVQPVGSPLSLECTVEGTSNPNLYWYRQAAGRGLQLLFYSVGIGQISSEVPQNLSASRPQDRQFILSSKKLLLSDSGFYLCAWIPTGNYGYTFGSGTRLTVV.